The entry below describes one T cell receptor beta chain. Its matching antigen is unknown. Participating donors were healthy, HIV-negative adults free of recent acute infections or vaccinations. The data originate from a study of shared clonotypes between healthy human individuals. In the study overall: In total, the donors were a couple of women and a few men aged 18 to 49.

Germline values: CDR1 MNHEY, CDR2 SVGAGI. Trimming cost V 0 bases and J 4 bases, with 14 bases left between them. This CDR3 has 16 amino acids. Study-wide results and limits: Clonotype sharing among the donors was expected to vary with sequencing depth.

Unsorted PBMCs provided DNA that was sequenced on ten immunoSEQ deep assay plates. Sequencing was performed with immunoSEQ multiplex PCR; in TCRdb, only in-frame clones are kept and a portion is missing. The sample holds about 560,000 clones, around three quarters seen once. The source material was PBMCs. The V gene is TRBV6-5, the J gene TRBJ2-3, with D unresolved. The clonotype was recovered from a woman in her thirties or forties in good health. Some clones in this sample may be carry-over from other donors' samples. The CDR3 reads CASSYSRTDRADTQYF. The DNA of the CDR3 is TGTGCCAGCAGTTACTCCAGAACGGATAGGGCAGATACGCAGTATTTT.